This TCR beta chain was obtained from a study of T cells in localized non-small cell lung cancer. Study-wide points: Uninvolved adjacent lung showed peak T cell clonality, exceeding tumor.

Turning to this clone: Its matching antigen is unknown.

The CDR3 consists of 15 residues. The germline CDR1 and CDR2 sequences are ENHRY and SYGVKD. The ends were cut back, 11 bases at V and 6 bases at J, with 25 bases in the middle. Assay: immunoSEQ multiplex PCR; the TCRdb copy retains only in-frame clones and omits some. The profile shows some 16,000 clones, approximately 85% of them singletons. The TCR comes from a male donor older than 55 with stage I lung adenocarcinoma. The V and J genes are TRBV10-3 and TRBJ1-1; D unresolved. This sample comprised peripheral blood, obtained before any cancer treatment. CDR3 sequence reads: CAGSSSRDASPEAFF. The CDR3 coding sequence is TGTGCCGGCAGTTCCTCCCGAGACGCTTCACCTGAAGCTTTCTTT.